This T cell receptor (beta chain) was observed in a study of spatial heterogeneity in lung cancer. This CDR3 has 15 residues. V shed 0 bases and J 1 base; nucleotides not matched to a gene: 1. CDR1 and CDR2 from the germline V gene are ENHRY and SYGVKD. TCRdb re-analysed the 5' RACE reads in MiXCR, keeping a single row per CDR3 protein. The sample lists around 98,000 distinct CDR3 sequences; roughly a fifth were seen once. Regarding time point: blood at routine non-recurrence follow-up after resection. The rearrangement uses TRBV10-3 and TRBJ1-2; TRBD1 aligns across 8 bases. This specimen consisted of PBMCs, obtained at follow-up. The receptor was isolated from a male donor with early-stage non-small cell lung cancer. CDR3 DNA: TGTGCCATCAGTGAGTCGGACAGGGTTAACTATGGCTACACCTTC. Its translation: CAISESDRVNYGYTF.